The clone carrying this T cell receptor beta chain has only a few counts. The sample belongs to a study of shared clonotypes between healthy human individuals. The wider study: CD4 naive and CD4 memory each took three plates per donor, while CD8 naive took two and CD8 memory one.

Trimming removed 3 bases from V and 1 base from J, with 7 bases in between. CDR3 size: 14 residues. Germline V gives CDR1 SGHTA, CDR2 FQGNSA. The test was conducted at deep level. The authors split each subset's genomic DNA evenly across several immunoSEQ plates. Repertoires were generated with immunoSEQ multiplex PCR, while TCRdb's copy carries only in-frame clones and drops some. The data show around 700,000 clones, around 73% seen once. The sequence derives from a woman aged 30 to 39 in good health. Material: memory CD4+ T cells sorted from blood. The subset was: CD45RA-negative fraction. The V and J genes are TRBV7-2 and TRBJ1-5; D call uncertain. This chain's CDR3 is CASSLWGSNQPQHF. CDR3 nucleotides: TGTGCCAGCAGCTTGTGGGGAAGCAATCAGCCCCAGCATTTT.